What follows are 4 T cell receptor beta chains derived from one specimen sequenced in a study of somatic mutations in cytotoxic T cells in rheumatoid arthritis. Clones were sequenced by immunoSEQ multiplex PCR, and TCRdb holds only the in-frame ones, with some missing. The data contain some 40,000 clones, about 84% of them singletons. Sequenced material: CD8+ T cells sorted from blood. The source is a man between 40 and 49 years old in good health.

This rearrangement joins TRBV27 to TRBJ1-1; D ambiguous. From germline, CDR1 is MNHEY and CDR2 SMNVEV (reference sequence). Trimming left V 7 bases short and J 0 bases short, with 18 bases between. This CDR3 has 16 amino acids. CDR3 in DNA: TGTGCCAGCAATACCGTAAGGGAACGGATGAACACTGAAGCTTTCTTT. It is translated as CASNTVRERMNTEAFF.

The chain links TRBV6-1 to TRBJ2-5; unclear D gene. V dropped 1 base and J dropped 2 bases, with 11 bases sitting between them. CDR1 and CDR2 (germline): MNHNS, SASEGT. This CDR3 has 15 residues. CDR3 nucleotide sequence: TGTGCCAGCAGTGAAGACCTCCCGCCACAAGAGACCCAGTACTTC. It translates to CASSEDLPPQETQYF.

V and J are TRBV14 and TRBJ2-1, with TRBD2 identical over 8 bases. The CDR3 is 16 amino acids. The trim removed 0 bases at V and 8 bases at J, leaving 9 bases unmatched. CDR1 and CDR2 from the germline V gene are SGHDN and FVKESK. The CDR3 spells CASSQEGLAGRYEQFF. Here the CDR3 DNA reads TGTGCCAGCAGCCAAGAAGGGCTAGCGGGTAGATATGAGCAGTTCTTC.

The chain combines TRBV7-6 with TRBJ2-2; D unresolved. The V end lost 1 base, the J end lost 6 bases, and 3 bases lay between the germline ends. The length of the CDR3 is 12 residues. CDR1 SGHVS and CDR2 FNYEAQ come from the germline V gene. For the CDR3, the DNA is TGTGCCAGCAGCTTAGGTGCCGGGGAGCTGTTTTTT. It is translated as CASSLGAGELFF.